The clone carrying this TCR beta chain was observed at least ten times. J was trimmed by 5 bases and V by 5 bases; bases with no gene match: 5. This CDR3 spans 15 amino acids. The germline V gene encodes CDR1 MDHEN and CDR2 SYDVKM. These data come from a study of molecular identifiers for immune sequencing clone quantification. Preparation of the bulk TCR libraries relied on previously described methods and listed TCR primers. TCRdb re-called the PCR reads with MiXCR, one entry per CDR3 protein. The sample records some 40,000 distinct CDR3 sequences, about a quarter being singletons. Naive CD8 T cell sorting was performed on the CD8+CD4-CCR7+CD45RA+ phenotype.

This clonotype was obtained from a human donor in good health. Some libraries in this study had Jurkat cell RNA spiked in. The gene calls are TRBV28 and TRBJ2-1; 11 bases are a match to TRBD2. The material sequenced was naive CD8+ T cells from blood, with Jurkat cell RNA spiked in. Subset in this sample: FACS-sorted CD8+CD4-CCR7+CD45RA+ naive T cells. This CDR3 reads CASSVLAGAHNEQFF. The CDR3 DNA is TGTGCCAGCAGTGTACTAGCGGGAGCGCACAATGAGCAGTTCTTC.